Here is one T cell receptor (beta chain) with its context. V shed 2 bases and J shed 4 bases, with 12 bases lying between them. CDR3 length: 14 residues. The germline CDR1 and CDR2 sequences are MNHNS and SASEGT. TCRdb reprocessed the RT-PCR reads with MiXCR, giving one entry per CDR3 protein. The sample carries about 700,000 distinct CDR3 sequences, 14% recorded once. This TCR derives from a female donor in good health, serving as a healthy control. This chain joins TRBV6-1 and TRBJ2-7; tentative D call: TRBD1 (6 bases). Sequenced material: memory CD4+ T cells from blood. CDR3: CASSETGSRYEQYF. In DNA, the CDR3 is TGTGCCAGCAGTGAAACAGGGTCCAGGTACGAGCAGTACTTC.